In its sample, the clone carrying this T cell receptor beta chain was seen a few times. A much more abundant neighbour one base away suggests this may be a read error. Using immunoSEQ multiplex PCR, the repertoire was profiled, and TCRdb retains in-frame clones only, with some absent. The repertoire holds roughly 500,000 clones, with roughly 80% as singletons. The entry originates in a study of shared clonotypes between healthy human individuals. This clonotype was sampled from a woman in her thirties or forties in good health. Some clones in this sample may be carry-over from other donors' samples. The sample comprised PBMCs.

The CDR3 protein is CGVESGSSYNEQFF. CDR3 coding DNA: TGCGGCGTTGAGTCCGGAAGCTCCTACAATGAGCAGTTCTTC. The chain carries TRBV29-1 and TRBJ2-1; D unresolved. Germline-derived CDR1 and CDR2 are SQVTM and ANQGSEA. This CDR3 is 14 amino acids long.